The 14 T cell receptor beta chains given below trace back to one sample, sequenced in a study of blood T cells in healthy people across ages. Primed by a sample-barcoded 5' primer and a J-beta primer mix, a second PCR proceeded for roughly 7 to 11 cycles. TCRdb passed the 5' RACE reads through MiXCR, listing each CDR3 protein once. The data contain approximately 850,000 distinct CDR3 sequences, more than 40% of them singletons. Sample: blood. The receptors stem from a man aged 60 to 69 in good health.

This clonotype came up many times. This chain uses TRBV12-3 or TRBV12-4 with TRBJ2-1; 15 nucleotides align to TRBD2. The CDR3 is 17 amino acids. V lost 4 bases to trimming and J lost 5 bases; unmatched junction nucleotides: 6. The CDR3 here is CASSYPGLAGGNNEQFF. Written as DNA, the CDR3 is TGTGCCAGCAGTTACCCGGGACTAGCGGGGGGAAACAATGAGCAGTTCTTC.

As for this clonotype: A much bigger clone sits one base away, suggesting this may be a read error. The chain uses TRBV5-1 and TRBJ2-3; no definite D call. The V end was cut by 4 bases, the J end by 3 bases, with 9 bases between. Germline-derived CDR1 and CDR2 are SGHRS and YFSETQ. CDR3 size: 13 residues. The CDR3 here is CASSGRKTDTQYF. The CDR3 DNA is TGCGCCAGCAGCGGCAGGAAAACAGATACGCAGTATTTT.

A few counts support this clonotype. This sequence joins TRBV28 and TRBJ1-2; perhaps TRBD1 as D (5 bases). Trimming stripped 3 bases from V and 4 bases from J, with 15 bases between. Germline CDR1 is MDHEN and CDR2 is SYDVKM. The CDR3 contains 15 residues. For the CDR3, the DNA is TGTGCCAGCAGTTTCGGTGGGGGGAGAGGCTATGGCTACACCTTC. Translation gives CASSFGGGRGYGYTF.

In DNA form, the CDR3 reads TGTGCCAGCAGCAAAGGACTAGTACGCACCGGGGAGCTGTTTTTT. Its translation: CASSKGLVRTGELFF. The chain recombines TRBV7-2 with TRBJ2-2; 7 bases fit TRBD2. Germline V lookup: CDR1 SGHTA, CDR2 FQGNSA. The V and J ends lost 5 bases and 4 bases, in that order; junction bases with no gene match: 7. The CDR3 extends over 15 amino acids.

The sample holds a few counts of this clonotype. The rearrangement links TRBV6-2 or TRBV6-3 to TRBJ2-4; 9 bases align to TRBD1. The J call may be mistaken, given a closer DNA end match to TRBJ2-7. CDR1 and CDR2 (germline): MNHEY, SVGEGT. This CDR3 has 15 residues. Here the CDR3 reads CASSLEGTGRNEQYF. The CDR3 nucleotides read TGTGCCAGCAGTTTGGAGGGGACAGGGAGGAACGAGCAGTACTTC.

In its sample, this clonotype was seen a few times. Here the CDR3 DNA reads TGTGCCAGCAGCGCGATACAGGGGGTCGATACGCAGTATTTT. This codes for CASSAIQGVDTQYF. The rearrangement joins TRBV9 to TRBJ2-3; 8 bases map to TRBD1. Losses at the gene ends were 3 bases for V and 6 bases for J; bases not matched to a gene: 6. This CDR3 spans 14 amino acids. Germline CDR1 reads SGDLS; CDR2 reads YYNGEE.

This clonotype was seen a handful of times. This rearrangement joins TRBV25-1 to TRBJ1-4; D is uncertain. CDR1 is MGHDK and CDR2 is SYGVNS in the germline V gene. This CDR3 is built from 15 residues. V was cut by 2 bases and J by 5 bases, with 12 bases left in between. CDR3 sequence reads: CASSETRGENEKLFF. CDR3 nucleotide sequence: TGTGCCAGCAGTGAAACCCGGGGTGAGAATGAAAAACTGTTTTTT.

This chain joins TRBV4-1 and TRBJ2-7; 8 bases are shared with TRBD1. Germline V gives CDR1 MGHRA, CDR2 YSYEKL. V was clipped by 2 bases and J by 4 bases; unmatched bases: 4. The CDR3 has 14 amino acids. The CDR3 spells CASSQHGQGYEQYF. As DNA, the CDR3 is TGCGCCAGCAGCCAACACGGACAGGGTTACGAGCAGTACTTC.

V and J are TRBV25-1 and TRBJ2-7, with a weak D call TRBD1 (6 bases). V was pared by 4 bases and J by 0 bases, with 13 bases between. Germline assignment: CDR1 MGHDK and CDR2 SYGVNS. The CDR3 spans 15 residues. Written as DNA, the CDR3 is TGTGCCAGCAGTGGTAGGGACACGAGCTCCTACGAGCAGTACTTC. This gives the protein CASSGRDTSSYEQYF.

This clonotype was detected ten times or more. This chain connects TRBV7-8 to TRBJ2-1; D tentatively fits TRBD1 or TRBD2 (7 bases each). V was pared by 2 bases and J by 7 bases, with 15 bases between. This CDR3 is built from 15 residues. Germline values: CDR1 SGHVS, CDR2 FQNEAQ. CDR3 DNA sequence: TGTGCCAGCAGCTTATCCCGACAGGGAGGGAATGAGCAGTTCTTC. Translated: CASSLSRQGGNEQFF.

This chain joins TRBV7-9 and TRBJ2-1, with 7 bases matching TRBD2. The CDR3 is made up of 14 amino acids. Trimming took 3 bases from V and 4 from J; bases not matched to a gene: 3. Germline CDR1 reads SEHNR; CDR2 reads FQNEAQ (reference sequence). As DNA, the CDR3 is TGTGCCAGCAGCTTGCAGGGACTATACAATGAGCAGTTCTTC. As protein: CASSLQGLYNEQFF.

The chain links TRBV20-1 to TRBJ1-4, with a weak D call TRBD1 (5 bases). This CDR3 spans 12 amino acids. In germline, CDR1 is DFQATT, CDR2 SNEGSKA (reference sequence). V was cut by 6 bases and J by 5 bases, with 10 bases left in between. The CDR3 sequence is CSATTDNEKLFF. CDR3 bases: TGCAGTGCCACGACAGACAATGAAAAACTGTTTTTT.

This sequence joins TRBV11-2 and TRBJ2-5; D is unclear. Germline V gene sequence: CDR1 SGHAT, CDR2 FQNNGV. Between the trimmed V and J ends, which lost 5 bases and 3 bases, there was a span of 7 bases. CDR3 length: 12 residues. The CDR3 sequence: CASSHYKETQYF. CDR3 nucleotides: TGTGCCAGCAGCCACTATAAAGAGACCCAGTACTTC.

This clonotype was detected a few times. The chain has TRBV5-1 and TRBJ2-5, with 9 bases lining up with TRBD2. Germline V lookup: CDR1 SGHRS, CDR2 YFSETQ. The CDR3 spans 15 residues. After removal of 4 bases from V and 1 base from J, the junction contained 5 bases not matched to a gene. The CDR3: CASSPPSGVQETQYF. DNA for the CDR3: TGCGCCAGCAGCCCCCCTAGCGGGGTCCAAGAGACCCAGTACTTC.